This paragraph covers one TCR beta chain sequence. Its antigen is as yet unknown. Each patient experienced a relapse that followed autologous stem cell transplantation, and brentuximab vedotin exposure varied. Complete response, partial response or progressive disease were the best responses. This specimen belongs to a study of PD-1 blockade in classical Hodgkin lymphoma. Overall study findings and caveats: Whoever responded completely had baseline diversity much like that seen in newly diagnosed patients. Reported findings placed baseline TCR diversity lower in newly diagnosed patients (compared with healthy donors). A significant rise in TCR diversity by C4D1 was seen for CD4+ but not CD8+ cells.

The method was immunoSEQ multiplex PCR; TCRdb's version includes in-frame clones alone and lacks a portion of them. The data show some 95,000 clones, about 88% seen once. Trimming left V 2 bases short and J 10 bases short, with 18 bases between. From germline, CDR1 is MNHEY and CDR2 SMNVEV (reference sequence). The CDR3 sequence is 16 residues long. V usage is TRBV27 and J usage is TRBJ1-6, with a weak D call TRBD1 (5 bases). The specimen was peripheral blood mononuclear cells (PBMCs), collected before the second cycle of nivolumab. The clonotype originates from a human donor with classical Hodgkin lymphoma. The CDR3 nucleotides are TGTGCCAGCAGTTTACGACAGTGGGGACGGGGATCACCCCTCCACTTT. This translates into CASSLRQWGRGSPLHF.